Below, one T cell receptor beta chain is given with its context. TCRdb reanalysed the 5' RACE reads using MiXCR and keeps one entry per CDR3 protein. The repertoire holds under 300,000 distinct CDR3 sequences, with approximately 12% as singletons. These data belong to a study of CD8 T cells in ankylosing spondylitis. Sequencing was performed on blood, either unsorted or a sorted T cell fraction (not recorded which). The source of this sequence is a male donor with ankylosing spondylitis or in good health (not recorded which).

DNA for the CDR3: TGTGCCAGCAGCTTACCGCTCCGAAAATCCTACGAGCAGTACTTC. This translates into CASSLPLRKSYEQYF. The chain combines TRBV7-3 with TRBJ2-7; no firm D call. Trimming shortened V by 2 bases and J by 1 base, and 12 bases separated the two germline ends. Germline lookup yields CDR1 SGHTA and CDR2 FQGTGA. CDR3 size: 15 residues.